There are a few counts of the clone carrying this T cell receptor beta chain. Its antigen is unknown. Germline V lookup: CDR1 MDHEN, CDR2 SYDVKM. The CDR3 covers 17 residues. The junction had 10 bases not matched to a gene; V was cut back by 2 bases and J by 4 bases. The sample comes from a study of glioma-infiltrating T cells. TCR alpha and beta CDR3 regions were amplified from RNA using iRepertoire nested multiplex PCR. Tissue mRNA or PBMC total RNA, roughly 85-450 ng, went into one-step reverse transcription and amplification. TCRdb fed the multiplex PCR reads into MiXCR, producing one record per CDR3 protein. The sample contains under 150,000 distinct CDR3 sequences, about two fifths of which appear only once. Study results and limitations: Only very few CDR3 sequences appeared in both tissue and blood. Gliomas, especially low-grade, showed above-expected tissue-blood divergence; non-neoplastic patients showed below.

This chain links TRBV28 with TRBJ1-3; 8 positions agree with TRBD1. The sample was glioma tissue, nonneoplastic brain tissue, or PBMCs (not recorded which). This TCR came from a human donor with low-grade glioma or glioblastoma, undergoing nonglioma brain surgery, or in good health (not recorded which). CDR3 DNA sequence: TGTGCCAGCAGTTTAGGACAGGGAGCTTACTACGGAAACACCATATATTTT. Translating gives CASSLGQGAYYGNTIYF. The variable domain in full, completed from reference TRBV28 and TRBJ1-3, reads DVKVTQSSRYLVKRTGEKVFLECVQDMDHENMFWYRQDPGLGLRLIYFSYDVKMKEKGDIPEGYSVSREKKERFSLILESASTNQTSMYLCASSLGQGAYYGNTIYFGEGSWLTVV.